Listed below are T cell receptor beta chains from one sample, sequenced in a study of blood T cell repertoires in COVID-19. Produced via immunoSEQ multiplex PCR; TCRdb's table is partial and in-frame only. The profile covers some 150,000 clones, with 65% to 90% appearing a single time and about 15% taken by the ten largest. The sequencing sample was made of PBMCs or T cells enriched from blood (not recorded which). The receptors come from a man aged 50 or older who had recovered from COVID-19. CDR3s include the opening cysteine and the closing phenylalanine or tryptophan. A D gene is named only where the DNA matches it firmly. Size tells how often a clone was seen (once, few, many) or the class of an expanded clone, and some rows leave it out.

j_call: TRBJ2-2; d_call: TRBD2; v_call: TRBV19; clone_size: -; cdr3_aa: CASIGPGTSGGPFTGELFF; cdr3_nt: TGTGCCAGTATTGGTCCAGGGACTAGCGGGGGGCCTTTCACCGGGGAGCTGTTTTTT
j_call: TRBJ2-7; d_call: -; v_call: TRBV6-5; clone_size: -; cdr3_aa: CASIHRTSSYEQYF; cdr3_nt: TGTGCCAGCATTCACAGGACGAGCTCCTACGAGCAGTACTTC
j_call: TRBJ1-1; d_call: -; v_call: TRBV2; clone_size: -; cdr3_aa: CASMEQGLGNTEAFF; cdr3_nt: TGTGCCAGCATGGAGCAGGGTCTGGGGAACACTGAAGCTTTCTTT
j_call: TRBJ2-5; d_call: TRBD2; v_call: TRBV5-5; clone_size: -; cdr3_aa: CASSTSSGSYQETQYF; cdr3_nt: TGTGCCAGCAGCACCTCTAGCGGATCGTACCAAGAGACCCAGTACTTC
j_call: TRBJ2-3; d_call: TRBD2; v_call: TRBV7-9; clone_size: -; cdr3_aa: CASSSPSGGRSTDTQYF; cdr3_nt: TGTGCCAGCAGCTCTCCTAGCGGGGGCCGAAGCACAGATACGCAGTATTTT
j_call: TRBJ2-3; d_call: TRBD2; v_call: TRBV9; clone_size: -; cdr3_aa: CASSRGTSGGSDTQYF; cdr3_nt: TGTGCCAGCAGCCGAGGGACTAGCGGGGGCTCAGATACGCAGTATTTT
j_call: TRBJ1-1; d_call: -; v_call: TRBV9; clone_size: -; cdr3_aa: CASSAGQNTEAFF; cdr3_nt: TGTGCCAGCAGCGCTGGCCAAAACACTGAAGCTTTCTTT
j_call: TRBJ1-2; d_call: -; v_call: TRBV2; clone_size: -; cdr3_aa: CASSGSRVRSNYGYTF; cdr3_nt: TGTGCCAGCAGTGGGTCCCGGGTCCGGTCTAACTATGGCTACACCTTC
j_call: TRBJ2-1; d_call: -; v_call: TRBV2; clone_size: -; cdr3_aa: CASSGGGSNEQFF; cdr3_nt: TGTGCCAGCAGTGGCGGGGGCTCCAATGAGCAGTTCTTC
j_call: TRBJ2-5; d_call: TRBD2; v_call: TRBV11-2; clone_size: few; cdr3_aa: CASSSLRGASGQETQYF; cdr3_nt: TGTGCCAGCAGCTCCCTGCGGGGGGCTAGCGGGCAAGAGACCCAGTACTTC
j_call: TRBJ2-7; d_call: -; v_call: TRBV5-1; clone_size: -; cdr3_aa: CASSRLGRDEQYF; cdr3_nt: TGCGCCAGCAGCCGACTCGGTCGTGACGAGCAGTACTTC
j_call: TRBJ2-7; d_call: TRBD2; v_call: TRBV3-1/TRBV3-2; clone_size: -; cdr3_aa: CASSRQTAGGPYEQYF; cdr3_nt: TGTGCCAGCAGCCGCCAGACAGCGGGGGGGCCATACGAGCAGTACTTC
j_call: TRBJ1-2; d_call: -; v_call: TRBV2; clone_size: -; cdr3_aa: CASRAGFNYGYTF; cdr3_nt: TGTGCCAGCAGAGCAGGGTTTAACTATGGCTACACCTTC
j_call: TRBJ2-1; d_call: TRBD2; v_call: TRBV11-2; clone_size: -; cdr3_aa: CASSLIPTSGGAVYEQFF; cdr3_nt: TGTGCCAGCAGCTTAATCCCGACTAGCGGGGGGGCAGTCTATGAGCAGTTCTTC
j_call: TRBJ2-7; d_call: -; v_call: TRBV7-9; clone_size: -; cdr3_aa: CASSFGVDYEQYF; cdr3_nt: TGTGCCAGCAGCTTTGGAGTCGACTACGAGCAGTACTTC
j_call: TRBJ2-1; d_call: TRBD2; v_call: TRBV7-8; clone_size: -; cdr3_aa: CASSLGYSSGDLNEQFF; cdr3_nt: TGTGCCAGCAGCTTAGGGTATTCTAGCGGGGATTTGAATGAGCAGTTCTTC
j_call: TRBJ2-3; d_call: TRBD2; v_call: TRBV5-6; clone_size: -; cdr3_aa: CASSLVAGGPRDTQYF; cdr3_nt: TGTGCCAGCAGCTTGGTAGCGGGGGGCCCTCGGGATACGCAGTATTTT
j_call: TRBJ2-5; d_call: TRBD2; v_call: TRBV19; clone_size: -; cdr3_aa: CASSTSLAGDRGQYF; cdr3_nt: TGTGCCAGTAGTACCTCACTAGCGGGGGACCGGGGCCAGTACTTC
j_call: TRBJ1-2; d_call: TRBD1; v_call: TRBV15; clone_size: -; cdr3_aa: CATSRPSGQGKGYTF; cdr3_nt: TGTGCCACCAGCAGACCGTCGGGACAGGGGAAAGGCTACACCTTC
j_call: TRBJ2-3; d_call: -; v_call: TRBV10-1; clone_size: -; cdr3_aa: CASSDGNLRRTDTQYF; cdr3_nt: TGCGCCAGCAGTGACGGTAACCTACGGAGGACAGATACGCAGTATTTT
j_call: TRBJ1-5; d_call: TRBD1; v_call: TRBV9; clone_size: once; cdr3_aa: CASSLGQGHQPQHF; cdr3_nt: TGTGCCAGCAGCCTCGGACAGGGCCATCAGCCCCAGCATTTT
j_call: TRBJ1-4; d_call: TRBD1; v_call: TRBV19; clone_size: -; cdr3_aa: CASSIDLPGGGEKLFF; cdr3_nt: TGTGCCAGTAGTATAGATCTGCCAGGGGGCGGTGAAAAACTGTTTTTT
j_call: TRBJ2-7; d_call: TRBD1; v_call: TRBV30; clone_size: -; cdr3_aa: CAWRDRTSYEQYF; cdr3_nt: TGTGCCTGGCGGGACAGGACCTCCTACGAGCAGTACTTC
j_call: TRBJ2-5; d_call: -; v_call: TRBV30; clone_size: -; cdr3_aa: CAWSDRVETQYF; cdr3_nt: TGTGCCTGGAGTGACCGGGTGGAGACCCAGTACTTC
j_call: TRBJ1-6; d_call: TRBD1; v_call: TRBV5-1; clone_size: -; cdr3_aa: CASSLQPRDRVNSPLHF; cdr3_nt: TGCGCCAGCAGCCTACAACCAAGGGACAGGGTGAATTCACCCCTCCACTTT
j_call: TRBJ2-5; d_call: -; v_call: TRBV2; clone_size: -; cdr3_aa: CASRWTVQETQYF; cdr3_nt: TGTGCCAGCAGGTGGACAGTTCAAGAGACCCAGTACTTC
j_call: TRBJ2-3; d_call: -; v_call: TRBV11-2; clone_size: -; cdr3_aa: CASSLARGYTDTQYF; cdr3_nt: TGTGCCAGCAGCTTAGCAAGGGGGTACACAGATACGCAGTATTTT
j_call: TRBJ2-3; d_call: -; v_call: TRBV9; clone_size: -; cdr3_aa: CASSHPQGWGSTDTQYF; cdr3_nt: TGTGCCAGCAGCCACCCGCAGGGCTGGGGTAGCACAGATACGCAGTATTTT
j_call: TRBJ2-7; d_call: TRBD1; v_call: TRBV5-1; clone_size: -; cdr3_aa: CASSEGTGLTYEQYF; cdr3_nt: TGCGCCAGCAGCGAGGGGACAGGTCTTACCTACGAGCAGTACTTC
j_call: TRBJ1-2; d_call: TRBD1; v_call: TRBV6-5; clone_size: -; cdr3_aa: CASSIGTGIYGYTF; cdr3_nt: TGTGCCAGCAGTATAGGGACAGGGATCTATGGCTACACCTTC
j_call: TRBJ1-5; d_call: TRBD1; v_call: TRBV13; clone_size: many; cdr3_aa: CASSEDRGRGRNQPQHF; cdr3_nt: TGTGCCAGCAGCGAGGACAGGGGGCGCGGGCGAAATCAGCCCCAGCATTTT
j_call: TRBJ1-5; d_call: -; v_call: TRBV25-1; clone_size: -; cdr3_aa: CASSSGSSNQPQHF; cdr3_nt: TGTGCCAGCAGTTCCGGGAGCAGCAATCAGCCCCAGCATTTT
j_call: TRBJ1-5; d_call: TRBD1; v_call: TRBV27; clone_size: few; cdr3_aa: CASRMTGAGSNQPQHF; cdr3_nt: TGTGCCAGCAGAATGACAGGGGCAGGGAGCAATCAGCCCCAGCATTTT
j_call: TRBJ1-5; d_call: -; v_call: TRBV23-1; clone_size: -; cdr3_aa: CASATGSNQPQHF; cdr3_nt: TGCGCCAGCGCCACAGGTAGCAATCAGCCCCAGCATTTT
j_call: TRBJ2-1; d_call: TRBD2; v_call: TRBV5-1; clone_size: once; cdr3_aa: CASSRTSGDYNEQFF; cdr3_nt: TGCGCCAGCAGCCGGACTAGCGGGGATTACAATGAGCAGTTCTTC
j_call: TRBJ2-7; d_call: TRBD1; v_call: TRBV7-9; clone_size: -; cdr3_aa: CATEAPGQPRYEQYF; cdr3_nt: TGTGCCACCGAGGCCCCGGGACAGCCTAGGTACGAGCAGTACTTC
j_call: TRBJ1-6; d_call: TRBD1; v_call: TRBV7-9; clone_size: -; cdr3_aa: CASSLAWGGTGDVSPLHF; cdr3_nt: TGTGCCAGCAGCTTAGCTTGGGGCGGGACAGGGGACGTTTCGCCCCTCCACTTT
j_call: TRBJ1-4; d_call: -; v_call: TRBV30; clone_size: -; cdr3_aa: CAWYNEKLFF; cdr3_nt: TGTGCCTGGTATAATGAAAAACTGTTTTTT
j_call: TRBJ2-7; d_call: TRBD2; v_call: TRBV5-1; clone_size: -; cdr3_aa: CASSLAGTYYEQYF; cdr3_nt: TGCGCCAGCAGCTTAGCGGGAACGTACTACGAGCAGTACTTC
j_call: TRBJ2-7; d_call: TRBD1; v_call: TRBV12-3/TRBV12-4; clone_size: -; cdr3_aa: CASGQVPHEQYF; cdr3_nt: TGTGCCAGCGGACAGGTCCCCCACGAGCAGTACTTC
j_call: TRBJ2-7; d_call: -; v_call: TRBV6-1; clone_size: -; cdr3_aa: CASSEMSAGEQYF; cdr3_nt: TGTGCCAGCAGTGAAATGTCAGCGGGCGAGCAGTACTTC
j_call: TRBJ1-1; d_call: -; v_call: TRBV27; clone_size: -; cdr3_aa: CASSPRVTRNTEAFF; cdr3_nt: TGTGCCAGCAGTCCCCGGGTCACCAGAAACACTGAAGCTTTCTTT
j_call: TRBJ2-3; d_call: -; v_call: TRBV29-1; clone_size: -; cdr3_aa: CSVARLVSADTQYF; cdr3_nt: TGCAGCGTCGCCAGACTAGTCAGTGCAGATACGCAGTATTTT
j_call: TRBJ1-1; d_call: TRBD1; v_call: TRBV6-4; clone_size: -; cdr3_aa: CASSDTLNRGLFRGTEAFF; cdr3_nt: TGTGCCAGCAGTGACACCCTAAACAGGGGGCTTTTCCGGGGCACTGAAGCTTTCTTT